This TCR beta chain was identified during a study of beta chain features in type 1 diabetes. This CDR3 region has 12 residues. The germline gives CDR1 SQVTM, CDR2 ANQGSEA. The V end was cut by 6 bases, the J end by 5 bases, with 13 bases between. Remarks on this clone: Its target is unknown.

Broader study findings: Lower insertion and higher deletion counts appeared at VDJ junctions in type 1 diabetes patients. Among patients with Type 1 diabetes, TCRB CDR3s were moderately but significantly shorter in every one of the four CD4+ subsets.

Expressed TCRB transcripts were sequenced because the entire RNA isolate underwent reverse transcription. The repertoire was sequenced with immunoSEQ multiplex PCR; TCRdb's copy has only in-frame clones and lacks some. The sample shows a few hundred thousand clones, about 14% of them seen only once. The chain recombines TRBV29-1 with TRBJ2-5; maybe TRBD1 (6 bases). The sequencing sample was made of naive CD4+ T cells from blood. The receptor was derived from a man aged 25 to 40 with type 1 diabetes. The CDR3 protein is CSVITGTETQYF. The CDR3 DNA follows: TGCAGCGTAATAACAGGGACGGAGACCCAGTACTTC.